These 12 T cell receptor beta chains were all obtained from the same sample, sequenced in a study of T cell responses to AZD1222 COVID-19 vaccine. Libraries were prepared by immunoSEQ multiplex PCR; TCRdb keeps only in-frame clonotypes and omits some of them. This table holds roughly 160,000 clones, about 91% found once. Sequenced material: peripheral blood, taken on day 0 of MenACWY control vaccination. Source of these receptors: an adult in good health.

The chain joins TRBV3-1 (or the pseudogene TRBV3-2) to TRBJ2-7; TRBD2 agrees at 11 bases. CDR3 length: 15 amino acids. Per the germline V gene, CDR1 is LGHDT and CDR2 is YNNKEL (reference sequence). The V gene end was trimmed by 5 bases and the J gene end by 3 bases; junction bases not matched to a gene: 6. In DNA, the CDR3 is TGTGCCAGCAGCTTCACTAGCGGGAGTGACTACGAGCAGTACTTC. This codes for CASSFTSGSDYEQYF.

J is TRBJ2-1 and V is TRBV7-9; D might be TRBD1 (5 bases). This CDR3 spans 12 amino acids. In germline, CDR1 is SEHNR, CDR2 FQNEAQ (reference sequence). V was shortened by 4 bases and J by 10 bases, with 11 bases between the two germline ends. DNA for the CDR3: TGTGCCAGCAGCTCGCCGACAGACGAGCAGTTCTTC. It encodes CASSSPTDEQFF.

The chain employs TRBV7-9 and TRBJ2-3; D is unclear. Trimming took 5 bases from V and 6 from J, leaving 18 bases between them. CDR1 is SEHNR, CDR2 FQNEAQ, per germline (reference sequence). This CDR3 spans 15 amino acids. CDR3: CASSRAERVHDTQYF. In DNA, the CDR3 is TGTGCCAGCAGCCGGGCCGAGAGAGTTCACGATACGCAGTATTTT. Combining the CDR3 with reference TRBV7-9 and TRBJ2-3 gives the whole variable domain DTGVSQNPRHKITKRGQNVTFRCDPISEHNRLYWYRQTLGQGPEFLTYFQNEAQLEKSRLLSDRFSAERPKGSFSTLEIQRTEQGDSAMYLCASSRAERVHDTQYFGPGTRLTVL.

This chain connects TRBV7-7 to TRBJ2-1, with TRBD2 matching over 14 bases. Per germline, CDR1 SSHAT and CDR2 FNYEAQ (reference sequence). This CDR3 spans 18 amino acids. Germline trimming cut 2 bases from V and 8 bases from J; bases unmatched to any gene: 11. The DNA of the CDR3 is TGTGCCAGCAGCTTAAGCCCTCAGACTAGCGGGAGGGCCCATGAGCAGTTCTTC. Protein sequence: CASSLSPQTSGRAHEQFF.

The rearrangement links TRBV7-8 to TRBJ2-7, with D possibly TRBD2 on 5 matching bases. CDR1 is SGHVS, CDR2 FQNEAQ, per germline. With 4 bases removed from V and 0 bases from J, the gap between germline ends came to 16 bases. The CDR3 is 16 amino acids. Here the CDR3 reads CASSSRGSFSSYEQYF. CDR3 DNA sequence: TGTGCCAGCAGCTCCCGGGGTAGCTTTAGCTCCTACGAGCAGTACTTC.

This clone was counted once. The chain joins TRBV5-1 to TRBJ2-3; 11 nucleotides agree with TRBD1. The J segment lost 4 bases and the V segment lost 0 bases, leaving 4 bases of the junction unmatched. The CDR3 runs 16 residues. Germline CDR1 SGHRS, CDR2 YFSETQ. This CDR3 is CASSLVGQGAADTQYF. Written as DNA, the CDR3 is TGCGCCAGCAGCTTGGTAGGACAGGGGGCTGCAGATACGCAGTATTTT.

The chain couples TRBV7-2 to TRBJ2-7; 7 bases are shared with TRBD2. CDR3 length: 14 residues. From germline, CDR1 is SGHTA and CDR2 FQGNSA. The V segment lost 5 bases and the J segment 2 bases; nucleotides outside the gene matches: 6. Here the CDR3 DNA reads TGTGCCAGCAGCCCCGGGACTATCCCCTACGAGCAGTACTTC. It specifies CASSPGTIPYEQYF.

The V gene is TRBV10-3, the J gene TRBJ2-1; 9 bases agree with TRBD2. V lost 0 bases and J lost 7; bases outside the gene matches: 16. The CDR3 has 19 amino acids. Germline assignment: CDR1 ENHRY and CDR2 SYGVKD. This chain's CDR3 is CAISESGLAGHSLENEQFF. The CDR3 DNA reads as TGTGCCATCAGTGAGTCGGGGCTAGCGGGACATAGTCTGGAGAATGAGCAGTTCTTC.

CDR3 sequence reads: CASSHLAATSTDTQYF. CDR3 nucleotide sequence: TGTGCCAGCAGCCATCTAGCGGCTACTAGCACAGATACGCAGTATTTT. This sequence joins TRBV13 and TRBJ2-3; 7 nucleotides align to TRBD2. The junction had 8 bases not matched to a gene; V was cut back by 5 bases and J by 0 bases. The CDR3 runs to 16 residues. In germline, CDR1 is PRHDT, CDR2 FYEKMQ (reference sequence).

Concerning this clone itself: This sample includes further DNA sequences coding for the same CDR3. The DNA for the CDR3 is TGTGCCAGCAGCGTAGGGGGTAGCGGAAGCTCCTACGAGCAGTACTTC. Amino acids: CASSVGGSGSSYEQYF. This sequence joins TRBV9 and TRBJ2-7; a weak D match, TRBD2 (6 bases). The CDR3 extends over 16 amino acids. Germline-derived CDR1 and CDR2 are SGDLS and YYNGEE. The V end lost 0 bases, the J end lost 0 bases, and 13 bases lay between the germline ends.

V gene TRBV29-1 combines with J gene TRBJ2-7; possibly TRBD1 or TRBD2 for D (6 bases each). Germline V gene data show CDR1 as SQVTM and CDR2 as ANQGSEA. The germline V and J ends were trimmed by 6 bases and 3 bases, with 18 bases remaining between them. This CDR3 contains 14 residues. CDR3 residues: CSVVYRDSYYEQYF. CDR3 sequence (DNA): TGCAGCGTGGTCTACAGGGACTCTTACTACGAGCAGTACTTC.

The V and J genes are TRBV5-1 and TRBJ1-1; D not resolved. The V gene's germline CDR1 is SGHRS and CDR2 YFSETQ. Trimming cost V 4 bases and J 4 bases, with 14 bases left between them. CDR3 length: 14 residues. The CDR3 spells CASSPVTGPTEAFF. The CDR3 coding sequence is TGCGCCAGCAGCCCCGTGACGGGCCCCACTGAAGCTTTCTTT.